The source of this T cell receptor beta chain is a study of T cell repertoires in cytomegalovirus infection (dated by TCRdb to about 2019). Looking at the study overall: Donor HLA type was relevant to the analysis, as public TCR beta signatures indicated carriage of CMV infection together with the matching HLA type. Overall study results and their limits: In both this cohort and an independent approximately 400-donor cohort, the cumulative frequency of public TCR beta family members distinguished carriers of CMV infection plus the relevant HLA type. The ex vivo response was dominated by HLA-C-restricted CMV-specific TCR beta clonotypes, which also provided the single most frequent clonotype in two of eight donors.

This clonotype was recorded many times. Its antigen is still unknown. Per-base qualities were not stored, and no clone one base away is much larger. The sample was run on an Illumina HiSeq 1500. The raw public data were reprocessed by TCRdb itself: fastp quality trimming at Q25, MiXCR clonotype calling, in-frame beta chains only. Here each entry gathers all rows of one CDR3 protein and keeps the most common genes and DNA. Across this sample there are approximately 400,000 distinct CDR3 sequences, with approximately 31% seen only once. Roughly 13% of the sample rests with the top ten. V is pared back by 5 bases and J by 5 bases, with 18 bases lying between the germline termini. The germline V gene specifies SGHAT as CDR1 and FQNNGV as CDR2. Reading from cysteine to phenylalanine, the CDR3 counts 15 amino acids. The sequence is cut down to CDR3 DNA, 45 bases in frame from base 1.

Sample: PBMCs. The chain uses TRBV11-2 and TRBJ1-2; a tentative D match to TRBD1 spans 6 bases. The TCR comes from a human donor in good health (CMV status not recorded). Some clones in this sample may be carry-over from other donors' samples. For the CDR3, the sequence is CASSILLRDTYGYTF. The base sequence is TGTGCCAGCAGCATCCTTTTAAGGGACACTTATGGCTACACCTTC.